The source of this TCR beta chain is a study of Ad26.COV2.S vaccination and SARS-CoV-2 variants. The overall study: The authors gave Ad26.COV2.S intramuscularly, either once or twice 56 days apart.

Data came from immunoSEQ multiplex PCR; TCRdb stores just in-frame clones and leaves some out. The table lists around 340,000 clones, around nine tenths of them singletons, with about 10% in the top ten. J gave up 14 bases and V 2 bases, and 9 bases lay outside the gene matches. Germline V gene lookup returns CDR1 SGHTA and CDR2 FQGNSA. CDR3 length: 13 amino acids. Sample treatment: roughly 18 received Ad26.COV2.S at low or high dose, single or two shots; about 5 received placebo; per-sample allocation not given. Sampling occurred on day 63 after the first vaccine or placebo injection. This TCR came from a person aged 18-60 years who received the Ad26.COV2.S COVID-19 vaccine or a placebo. This sample comprised peripheral blood, obtained in a trial of Ad26.COV2.S vaccine versus placebo. V and J are TRBV7-2 and TRBJ2-1; 7 nucleotides match TRBD2. The CDR3 here is CASSLSAASGKFF. CDR3 coding DNA: TGTGCCAGCAGCTTAAGTGCGGCTAGCGGTAAGTTCTTC.